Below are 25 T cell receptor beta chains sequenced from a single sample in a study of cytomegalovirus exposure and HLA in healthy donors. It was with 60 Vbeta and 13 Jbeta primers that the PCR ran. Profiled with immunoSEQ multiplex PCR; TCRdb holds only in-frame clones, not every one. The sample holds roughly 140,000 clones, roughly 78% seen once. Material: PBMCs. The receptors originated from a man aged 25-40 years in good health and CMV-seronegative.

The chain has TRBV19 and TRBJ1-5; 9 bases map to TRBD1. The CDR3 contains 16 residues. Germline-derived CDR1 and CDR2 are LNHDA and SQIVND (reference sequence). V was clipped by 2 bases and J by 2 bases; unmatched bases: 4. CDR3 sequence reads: CASSIWTGEGNQPQHF. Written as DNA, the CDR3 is TGTGCCAGTAGTATATGGACAGGGGAAGGCAATCAGCCCCAGCATTTT.

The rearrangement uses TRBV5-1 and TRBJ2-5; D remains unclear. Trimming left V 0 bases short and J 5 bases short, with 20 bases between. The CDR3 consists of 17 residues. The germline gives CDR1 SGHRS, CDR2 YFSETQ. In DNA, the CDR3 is TGCGCCAGCAGCTTGGATGGTAGAGCGAACCCCAATGAGACCCAGTACTTC. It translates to CASSLDGRANPNETQYF.

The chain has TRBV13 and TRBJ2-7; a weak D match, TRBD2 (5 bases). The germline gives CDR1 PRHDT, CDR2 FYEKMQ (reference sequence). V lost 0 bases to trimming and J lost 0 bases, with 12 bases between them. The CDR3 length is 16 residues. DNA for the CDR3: TGTGCCAGCAGCTTAGGGATAGCGAGAAACTCCTACGAGCAGTACTTC. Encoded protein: CASSLGIARNSYEQYF.

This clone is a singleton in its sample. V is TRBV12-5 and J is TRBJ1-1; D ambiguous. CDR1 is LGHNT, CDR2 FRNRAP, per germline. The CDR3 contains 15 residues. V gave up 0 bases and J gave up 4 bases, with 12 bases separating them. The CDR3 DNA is TGTGCTAGTGGTTTGGTACTAGGACGTTTCACTGAAGCTTTCTTT. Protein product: CASGLVLGRFTEAFF.

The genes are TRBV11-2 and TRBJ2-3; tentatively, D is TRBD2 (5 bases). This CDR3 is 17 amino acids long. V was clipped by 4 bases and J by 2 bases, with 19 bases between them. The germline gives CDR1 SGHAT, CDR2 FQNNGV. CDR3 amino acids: CASSSLGNSAHTDTQYF. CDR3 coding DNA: TGTGCCAGCAGCTCCCTCGGAAATAGCGCCCACACAGATACGCAGTATTTT. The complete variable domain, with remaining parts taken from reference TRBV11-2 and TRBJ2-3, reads EAGVAQSPRYKIIEKRQSVAFWCNPISGHATLYWYQQILGQGPKLLIQFQNNGVVDDSQLPKDRFSAERLKGVDSTLKIQPAKLEDSAVYLCASSSLGNSAHTDTQYFGPGTRLTVL.

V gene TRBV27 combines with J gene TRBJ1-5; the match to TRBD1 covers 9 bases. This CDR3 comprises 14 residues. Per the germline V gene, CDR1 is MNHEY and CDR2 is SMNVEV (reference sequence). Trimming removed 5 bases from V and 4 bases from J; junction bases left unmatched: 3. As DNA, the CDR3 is TGTGCCAGCAGTCAAGGACAGGGGAATCAGCCCCAGCATTTT. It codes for CASSQGQGNQPQHF.

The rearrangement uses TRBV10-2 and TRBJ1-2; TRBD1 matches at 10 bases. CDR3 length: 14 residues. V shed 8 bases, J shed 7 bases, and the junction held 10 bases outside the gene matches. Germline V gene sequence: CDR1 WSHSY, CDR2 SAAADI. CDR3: CASFPGTGAGGYTF. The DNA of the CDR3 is TGCGCCAGCTTCCCCGGGACAGGGGCTGGTGGCTACACCTTC.

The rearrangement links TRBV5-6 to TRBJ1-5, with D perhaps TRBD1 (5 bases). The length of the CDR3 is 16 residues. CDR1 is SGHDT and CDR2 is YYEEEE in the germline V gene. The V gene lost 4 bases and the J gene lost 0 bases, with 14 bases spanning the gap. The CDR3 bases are TGTGCCAGCAGCCGGGGGGGGGTGTATAGCAATCAGCCCCAGCATTTT. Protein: CASSRGGVYSNQPQHF.

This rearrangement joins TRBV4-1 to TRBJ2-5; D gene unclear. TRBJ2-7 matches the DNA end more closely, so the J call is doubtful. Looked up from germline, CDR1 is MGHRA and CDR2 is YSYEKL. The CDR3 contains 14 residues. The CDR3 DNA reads TGCGCCAGCAGCCAACGACTGGACTCCTACGAGCAGTACTTC. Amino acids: CASSQRLDSYEQYF.

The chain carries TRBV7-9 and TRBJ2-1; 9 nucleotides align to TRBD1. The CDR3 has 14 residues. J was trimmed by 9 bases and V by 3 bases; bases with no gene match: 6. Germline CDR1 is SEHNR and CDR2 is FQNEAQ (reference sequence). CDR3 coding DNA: TGTGCCAGCAGCTTCGGGACAGGGCGTCTTGAGCAGTTCTTC. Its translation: CASSFGTGRLEQFF.

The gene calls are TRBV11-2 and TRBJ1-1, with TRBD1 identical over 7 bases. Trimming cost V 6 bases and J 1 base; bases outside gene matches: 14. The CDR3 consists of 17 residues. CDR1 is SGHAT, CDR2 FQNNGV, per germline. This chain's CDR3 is CASRPGTALLANTEAFF. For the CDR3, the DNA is TGTGCCAGCAGACCGGGGACAGCCCTTTTGGCGAACACTGAAGCTTTCTTT. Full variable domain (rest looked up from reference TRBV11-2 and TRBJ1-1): EAGVAQSPRYKIIEKRQSVAFWCNPISGHATLYWYQQILGQGPKLLIQFQNNGVVDDSQLPKDRFSAERLKGVDSTLKIQPAKLEDSAVYLCASRPGTALLANTEAFFGQGTRLTVV.

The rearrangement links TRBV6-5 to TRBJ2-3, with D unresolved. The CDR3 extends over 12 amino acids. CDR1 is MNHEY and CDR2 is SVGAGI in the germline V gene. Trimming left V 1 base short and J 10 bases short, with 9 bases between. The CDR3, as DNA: TGTGCCAGCAGTTACTTCGGTCAGGCGCAGTATTTT. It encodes CASSYFGQAQYF.

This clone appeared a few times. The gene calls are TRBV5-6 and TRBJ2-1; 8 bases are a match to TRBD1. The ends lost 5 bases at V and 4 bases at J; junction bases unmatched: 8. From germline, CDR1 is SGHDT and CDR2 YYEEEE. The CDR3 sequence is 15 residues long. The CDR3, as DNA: TGTGCCAGCAGACTAGACAGGGGTAATTACAATGAGCAGTTCTTC. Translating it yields CASRLDRGNYNEQFF.

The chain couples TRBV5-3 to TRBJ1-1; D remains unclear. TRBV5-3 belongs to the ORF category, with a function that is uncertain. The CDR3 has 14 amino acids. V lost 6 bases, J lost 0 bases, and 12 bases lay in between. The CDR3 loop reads CARKVSGVNTEAFF. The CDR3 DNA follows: TGTGCCAGAAAGGTCTCAGGTGTGAACACTGAAGCTTTCTTT.

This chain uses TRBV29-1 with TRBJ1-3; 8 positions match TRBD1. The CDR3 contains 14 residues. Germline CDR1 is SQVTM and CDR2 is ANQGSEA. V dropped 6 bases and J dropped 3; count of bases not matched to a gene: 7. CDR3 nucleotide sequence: TGCAGCGTGCGACAGGGGACCCTTGGAAACACCATATATTTT. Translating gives CSVRQGTLGNTIYF.

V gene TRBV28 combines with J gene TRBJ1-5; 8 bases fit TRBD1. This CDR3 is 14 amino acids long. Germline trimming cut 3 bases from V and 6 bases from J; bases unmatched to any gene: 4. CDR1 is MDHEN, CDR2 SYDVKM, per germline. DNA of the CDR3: TGTGCCAGCAGTTTTGGACAGGGTGGTCAGCCCCAGCATTTT. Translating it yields CASSFGQGGQPQHF.

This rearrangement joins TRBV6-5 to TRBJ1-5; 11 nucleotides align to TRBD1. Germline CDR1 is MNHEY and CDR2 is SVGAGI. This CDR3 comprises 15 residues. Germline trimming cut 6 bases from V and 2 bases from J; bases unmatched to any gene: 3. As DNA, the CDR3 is TGTGCCAGCAGGGGGACAGGGGGAGGCAATCAGCCCCAGCATTTT. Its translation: CASRGTGGGNQPQHF.

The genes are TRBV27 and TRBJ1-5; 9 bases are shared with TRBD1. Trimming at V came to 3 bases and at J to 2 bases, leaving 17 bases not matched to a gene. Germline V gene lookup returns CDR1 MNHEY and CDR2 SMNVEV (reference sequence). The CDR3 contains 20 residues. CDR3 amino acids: CASSFLRELGRDRGNQPQHF. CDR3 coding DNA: TGTGCCAGCAGTTTCCTTAGGGAGTTAGGTAGGGACAGGGGCAATCAGCCCCAGCATTTT.

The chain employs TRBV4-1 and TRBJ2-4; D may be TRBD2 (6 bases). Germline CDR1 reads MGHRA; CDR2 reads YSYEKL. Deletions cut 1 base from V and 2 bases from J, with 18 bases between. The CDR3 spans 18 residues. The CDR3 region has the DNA TGCGCCAGCAGCCAAGGGCCACTTCGGGGGAGATCCAAAAACATTCAGTACTTC. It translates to CASSQGPLRGRSKNIQYF.

CDR3 sequence reads: CASSLAGDRGTQYF. The CDR3 DNA reads TGTGCCAGCAGTTTGGCAGGGGACCGGGGGACCCAGTACTTC. The gene calls are TRBV25-1 and TRBJ2-5, with D possibly matching TRBD1 (6 bases). Per the germline V gene, CDR1 is MGHDK and CDR2 is SYGVNS. V was clipped by 5 bases and J by 7 bases, with 17 bases between them. CDR3 size: 14 residues. Complete variable domain (other parts from reference TRBV25-1 and TRBJ2-5): EADIYQTPRYLVIGTGKKITLECSQTMGHDKMYWYQQDPGMELHLIHYSYGVNSTEKGDLSSESTVSRIRTEHFPLTLESARPSHTSQYLCASSLAGDRGTQYFGPGTRLLVL.

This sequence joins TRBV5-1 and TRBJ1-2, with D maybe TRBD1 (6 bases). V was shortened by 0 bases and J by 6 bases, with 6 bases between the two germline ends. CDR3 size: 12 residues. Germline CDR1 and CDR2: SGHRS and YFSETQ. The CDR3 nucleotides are TGCGCCAGCAGCTTGGGACAGGATGGCTACACCTTC. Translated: CASSLGQDGYTF.

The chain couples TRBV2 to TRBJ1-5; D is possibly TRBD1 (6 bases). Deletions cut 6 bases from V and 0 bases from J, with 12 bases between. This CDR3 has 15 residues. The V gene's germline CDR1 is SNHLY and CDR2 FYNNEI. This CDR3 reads CASSLQGISNQPQHF. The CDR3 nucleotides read TGTGCCAGCAGCCTGCAGGGGATTAGCAATCAGCCCCAGCATTTT. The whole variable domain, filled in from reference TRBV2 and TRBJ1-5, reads EPEVTQTPSHQVTQMGQEVILRCVPISNHLYFYWYRQILGQKVEFLVSFYNNEISEKSEIFDDQFSVERPDGSNFTLKIRSTKLEDSAMYFCASSLQGISNQPQHFGDGTRLSIL.

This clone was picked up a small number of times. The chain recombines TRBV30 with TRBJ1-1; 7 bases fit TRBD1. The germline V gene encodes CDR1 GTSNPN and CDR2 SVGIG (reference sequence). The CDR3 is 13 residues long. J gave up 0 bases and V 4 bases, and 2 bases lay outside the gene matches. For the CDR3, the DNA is TGTGCCTGGAAAGACAGGGTGAACACTGAAGCTTTCTTT. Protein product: CAWKDRVNTEAFF.

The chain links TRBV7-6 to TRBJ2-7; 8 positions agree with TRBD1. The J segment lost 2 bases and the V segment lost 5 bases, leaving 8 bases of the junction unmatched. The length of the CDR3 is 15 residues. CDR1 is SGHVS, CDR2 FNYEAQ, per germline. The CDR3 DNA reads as TGTGCCAGCAGCCCTCGGACAGGGAACGCCTACGAGCAGTACTTC. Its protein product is CASSPRTGNAYEQYF.

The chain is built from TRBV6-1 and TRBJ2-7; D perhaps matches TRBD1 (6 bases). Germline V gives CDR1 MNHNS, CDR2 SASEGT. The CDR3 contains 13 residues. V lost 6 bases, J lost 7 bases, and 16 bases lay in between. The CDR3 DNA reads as TGTGCCAGCAGGGGGACAAGCCCTGAGGAGCAGTACTTC. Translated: CASRGTSPEEQYF.